These 31 T cell receptor beta chains were all obtained from the same sample, sequenced in a study of cytomegalovirus exposure and HLA in healthy donors listed by TCRdb under 2017. Preparation of the library involved the immunoSEQ multiplex PCR assay. The multiplex PCR relied on a mix of 60 forward primers for TCR Vbeta segments and 13 reverse primers for TCR Jbeta segments. The table was pulled from immuneACCESS by TCRdb, which kept in-frame rearrangements only. Such tables lose some clones; where checked, under half of the loss comes from unresolved V genes, and the rest has no known cause. The sample table contains about 150,000 clones; only one count was recorded for over 70% of them. The top ten constitute more than 1.5% of the sample. The sample was PBMCs. These receptors were collected from a woman aged 18-29 years in good health and CMV-seronegative.

This chain connects TRBV27 to TRBJ1-1; D remains ambiguous. CDR1 and CDR2 (germline): MNHEY, SMNVEV (reference sequence). The length of the CDR3 is 13 residues. Between the trimmed V and J ends, which lost 7 bases and 0 bases, there was a span of 9 bases. CDR3 DNA: TGTGCCAGCAAGCGGGCGGTGAACACTGAAGCTTTCTTT. Translated: CASKRAVNTEAFF.

The chain has TRBV19 and TRBJ1-2; D might be TRBD1 (5 bases). The germline CDR1 and CDR2 sequences are LNHDA and SQIVND (reference sequence). The CDR3 extends over 15 amino acids. V gave up 1 base and J gave up 4 bases, with 13 bases separating them. CDR3 nucleotides: TGTGCCAGTAGTATAGGGGGCAGCTCCCGCTATGGCTACACCTTC. Residues: CASSIGGSSRYGYTF. Based on the CDR3 plus reference TRBV19 and TRBJ1-2, the full variable domain is DGGITQSPKYLFRKEGQNVTLSCEQNLNHDAMYWYRQDPGQGLRLIYYSQIVNDFQKGDIAEGYSVSREKKESFPLTVTSAQKNPTAFYLCASSIGGSSRYGYTFGSGTRLTVV.

V is TRBV5-1 and J is TRBJ1-2; 7 bases align to TRBD1. Trimming took 1 base from V and 0 from J; bases not matched to a gene: 3. This CDR3 has 15 amino acids. The V gene's germline CDR1 is SGHRS and CDR2 YFSETQ. The CDR3 region is CASSLRQGPNYGYTF. CDR3 nucleotide sequence: TGCGCCAGCAGCTTGCGACAGGGCCCTAACTATGGCTACACCTTC. Filled out from reference TRBV5-1 and TRBJ1-2, the complete variable domain reads KAGVTQTPRYLIKTRGQQVTLSCSPISGHRSVSWYQQTPGQGLQFLFEYFSETQRNKGNFPGRFSGRQFSNSRSEMNVSTLELGDSALYLCASSLRQGPNYGYTFGSGTRLTVV.

The chain joins TRBV7-6 to TRBJ1-1, with TRBD1 matching over 11 bases. The CDR3 has 15 residues. Per germline, CDR1 SGHVS and CDR2 FNYEAQ. Trimming removed 5 bases from V and 4 bases from J; junction bases left unmatched: 6. CDR3 nucleotide sequence: TGTGCCAGCAGCGGACGGACAGGGGGCGGCACTGAAGCTTTCTTT. Translated: CASSGRTGGGTEAFF.

CDR3 protein: CASSPRVANQPQHF. The CDR3 bases are TGTGCCAGCAGCCCGAGGGTCGCCAATCAGCCCCAGCATTTT. The gene calls are TRBV7-8 and TRBJ1-5; no definite D call. Trimming removed 5 bases from V and 3 bases from J, with 11 bases in between. This CDR3 is 14 amino acids long. Germline CDR1 is SGHVS and CDR2 is FQNEAQ.

This chain uses TRBV11-3 with TRBJ2-1; a possible D gene is TRBD2 (5 bases). The length of the CDR3 is 14 residues. The germline CDR1 and CDR2 sequences are SGHNT and YENEEA. The germline V and J ends were trimmed by 4 bases and 7 bases, with 14 bases remaining between them. CDR3 sequence: CASSWAGPTNEQFF. The CDR3, as DNA: TGTGCCAGCAGCTGGGCGGGCCCAACAAATGAGCAGTTCTTC.

This clone was seen more than once but under ten times. The genes are TRBV19 and TRBJ2-3; D might be TRBD1 (6 bases). V was pared by 11 bases and J by 0 bases, with 18 bases between. This CDR3 has 15 residues. Germline lookup yields CDR1 LNHDA and CDR2 SQIVND (reference sequence). CDR3 in DNA: TGTGCCCAGCCCCGGGACACAACTAGCACAGATACGCAGTATTTT. Translated: CAQPRDTTSTDTQYF.

The chain uses TRBV10-1 and TRBJ2-7; perhaps TRBD1 as D (6 bases). There are 16 residues in the CDR3. Trimming removed 5 bases from V and 7 bases from J, with 24 bases in between. The germline CDR1 and CDR2 sequences are WNHNN and SYGVQD (reference sequence). CDR3 bases: TGCGCCAGCAGTAATAATGACAGGCTAGAGTGGACGGAGCAGTACTTC. As protein: CASSNNDRLEWTEQYF.

The genes are TRBV7-9 and TRBJ1-2, with D possibly being TRBD1 (6 bases). The CDR3 contains 12 residues. Germline CDR1 is SEHNR and CDR2 is FQNEAQ (reference sequence). Trimming stripped 4 bases from V and 5 bases from J, with 8 bases between. CDR3 amino acids: CASSSQGYGYTF. In DNA form, the CDR3 reads TGTGCCAGCAGCTCTCAGGGGTATGGCTACACCTTC.

The rearrangement links TRBV29-1 to TRBJ1-2; 9 bases fit TRBD1. V was pared by 0 bases and J by 8 bases, with 1 base of the junction left unmatched. The germline gives CDR1 SQVTM, CDR2 ANQGSEA. CDR3 length: 12 residues. The CDR3 sequence is CSVEEGTGGYTF. CDR3 coding DNA: TGCAGCGTTGAAGAAGGGACAGGGGGCTACACCTTC.

The rearrangement joins TRBV28 to TRBJ2-5, with TRBD2 as a possible D gene (6 bases). The ends were cut back, 5 bases at V and 1 base at J, with 11 bases in the middle. CDR3 length: 14 residues. The germline V gene has CDR1 MDHEN and CDR2 SYDVKM. CDR3 residues: CASSKGTGQETQYF. The CDR3 DNA reads as TGTGCCAGCAGTAAAGGGACTGGCCAAGAGACCCAGTACTTC.

Concerning this clone itself: Mismatch with germline at one junction end may stem from a read error. V is TRBV7-9 and J is TRBJ1-1, with D uncertain. CDR1 and CDR2 (germline): SEHNR, FQNEAQ (reference sequence). The CDR3 covers 12 residues. The chain's CDR3 is CSSSSPRGEVPF. The CDR3, as DNA: TGTTCCAGCAGCTCCCCAAGAGGCGAGGTTCCGTTC.

This chain joins TRBV19 and TRBJ1-5; D ambiguous. The CDR3 covers 13 residues. The V end lost 2 bases, the J end lost 6 bases, and 8 bases lay between the germline ends. Germline V CDR1 and CDR2: LNHDA, SQIVND (reference sequence). CDR3 DNA sequence: TGTGCCAGTAGTATATTTCATTTTCAGCCCCAGCATTTT. Translation gives CASSIFHFQPQHF.

The chain is built from TRBV1 and TRBJ2-2; TRBD1, the D gene given by the table, was not confirmed from the DNA. TRBV1 is annotated as a pseudogene. The CDR3 loop spans 18 amino acids. The CDR3 nucleotides read TGCACCAGCAGCCAAGACCCAGGACAGGGGGAGAACACCGGGGAGCTGTTTTTT. This codes for CTSSQDPGQGENTGELFF.

J is TRBJ1-2 and V is TRBV6-6; D unclear. V dropped 5 bases and J dropped 1 base, with 11 bases sitting between them. This CDR3 region has 14 residues. CDR1 is MNHNY and CDR2 is SVGAGI in the germline V gene (reference sequence). For the CDR3, the DNA is TGTGCCAGCAGTCAAACGACGGGTAACTATGGCTACACCTTC. Protein sequence: CASSQTTGNYGYTF.

Details on this clone: At one of its ends the junction is not consistent with the germline gene, which may arise from a read error. The V and J genes are TRBV6-6 and TRBJ2-6; no clear D gene. There are 12 residues in the CDR3. Germline loops: CDR1 MNHNY, CDR2 SVGAGI (reference sequence). The CDR3 protein is CYSPSGANVLTF. DNA for the CDR3: TGCTACAGCCCCTCTGGGGCCAACGTCCTGACTTTC.

The V and J genes are TRBV10-3 and TRBJ1-1; 11 bases agree with TRBD1. Trimming cost V 3 bases and J 4 bases; bases outside gene matches: 4. This CDR3 contains 15 residues. Germline loops: CDR1 ENHRY, CDR2 SYGVKD. The CDR3 nucleotides read TGTGCCATCAGTGATCCGGGGACAGGGGGCACTGAAGCTTTCTTT. Translated, it gives CAISDPGTGGTEAFF.

The V gene is TRBV5-4, the J gene TRBJ2-7, with D tentatively TRBD1 (6 bases). The germline V and J ends were trimmed by 5 bases and 5 bases, with 11 bases remaining between them. Germline loops: CDR1 SGHNT, CDR2 YYREEE (reference sequence). There are 12 residues in the CDR3. The CDR3 is CASSPTGNEQYF. CDR3 in DNA: TGTGCCAGCAGTCCTACAGGGAACGAGCAGTACTTC. The variable domain in full, with the rest retrieved from reference TRBV5-4 and TRBJ2-7, is ETGVTQSPTHLIKTRGQQVTLRCSSQSGHNTVSWYQQALGQGPQFIFQYYREEENGRGNFPPRFSGLQFPNYSSELNVNALELDDSALYLCASSPTGNEQYFGPGTRLTVT.

The chain couples TRBV5-6 to TRBJ1-3; TRBD1 might be the D (5 bases). Trimming shortened V by 4 bases and J by 8 bases, and 10 bases separated the two germline ends. The CDR3 sequence is 12 residues long. Germline assignment: CDR1 SGHDT and CDR2 YYEEEE. The CDR3 here is CASSRQGYTIYF. The DNA of the CDR3 is TGTGCCAGCAGCCGGCAGGGTTACACCATATATTTT.

The chain couples TRBV14 to TRBJ1-2, with D hard to call. This CDR3 is 13 amino acids long. The V gene lost 1 base and the J gene lost 8 bases, with 11 bases spanning the gap. Germline V gene sequence: CDR1 SGHDN, CDR2 FVKESK. As DNA, the CDR3 is TGTGCCAGCAGCCAAGTAGGGAGGAGAGGCTACACCTTC. It translates to CASSQVGRRGYTF.

J is TRBJ1-4 and V is TRBV28; TRBD1 matches 10 bases. The CDR3 spans 15 residues. Germline CDR1 MDHEN, CDR2 SYDVKM. The trim removed 6 bases at V and 7 bases at J, leaving 8 bases unmatched. CDR3 DNA: TGTGCCAGCAGCAAAACCGGGACAGGGGCTGAAAAACTGTTTTTT. Its translation: CASSKTGTGAEKLFF.

The chain carries TRBV7-9 and TRBJ1-1; 7 bases are shared with TRBD1. Germline V gene data show CDR1 as SEHNR and CDR2 as FQNEAQ (reference sequence). V was clipped by 5 bases and J by 4 bases; unmatched bases: 10. The CDR3 sequence is 15 residues long. The CDR3 DNA is TGTGCCAGCAGCATTAACAGGGGTCGGGGCACTGAAGCTTTCTTT. Its protein product is CASSINRGRGTEAFF.

This clone was observed a handful of times. The junction shows a germline mismatch at one end, possibly a read error. The V and J genes are TRBV7-7 and TRBJ2-7; D perhaps matches TRBD1 (6 bases). The CDR3 covers 18 residues. Germline values: CDR1 SSHAT, CDR2 FNYEAQ (reference sequence). The chain's CDR3 is CASSSQSRYRDCGYEQYF. The CDR3 coding sequence is TGTGCTAGCAGCTCTCAATCCCGGTACAGGGATTGCGGCTACGAGCAGTACTTC.

This chain connects TRBV6-1 to TRBJ1-1; no clear D. The CDR3 sequence is 14 residues long. V was pared by 0 bases and J by 1 base, with 6 bases between. Germline V lookup: CDR1 MNHNS, CDR2 SASEGT. The DNA for the CDR3 is TGTGCCAGCAGTGAAGCGCGCGGGAACACTGAAGCTTTCTTT. It is translated as CASSEARGNTEAFF.

This rearrangement joins TRBV11-3 to TRBJ1-1; the D gene is possibly TRBD1 (5 bases). CDR3 length: 15 amino acids. Between the trimmed V and J ends, which lost 1 base and 0 bases, there was a span of 9 bases. CDR1 and CDR2 from the germline V gene are SGHNT and YENEEA. CDR3: CASSLGQLMNTEAFF. DNA of the CDR3: TGTGCCAGCAGCTTAGGACAGCTAATGAACACTGAAGCTTTCTTT. Supplemented by reference TRBV11-3 and TRBJ1-1, the full variable domain reads EAGVVQSPRYKIIEKKQPVAFWCNPISGHNTLYWYLQNLGQGPELLIRYENEEAVDDSQLPKDRFSAERLKGVDSTLKIQPAELGDSAVYLCASSLGQLMNTEAFFGQGTRLTVV.

The V call is TRBV2, the J call TRBJ1-5; TRBD1 might be the D (5 bases). CDR1 SNHLY and CDR2 FYNNEI come from the germline V gene. This CDR3 spans 15 amino acids. V was cut by 3 bases and J by 10 bases, with 19 bases left in between. CDR3 in amino acids: CASSEGRGDQKPQHF. The CDR3 region has the DNA TGTGCCAGCAGTGAGGGTCGGGGGGATCAGAAACCCCAGCATTTT.

CDR3 nucleotide sequence: TGTGCCATCAGTGAAAAGGAGGATCGTGGCTACACCTTC. Its protein product is CAISEKEDRGYTF. V gene TRBV10-3 combines with J gene TRBJ1-2; D is ambiguous. V gave up 3 bases and J gave up 7 bases, with 12 bases separating them. CDR3 size: 13 residues. Germline V CDR1 and CDR2: ENHRY, SYGVKD.

The rearrangement uses TRBV5-1 and TRBJ2-1; D is perhaps TRBD1 (6 bases). V was cut by 1 base and J by 9 bases, with 14 bases left in between. Germline V gene lookup returns CDR1 SGHRS and CDR2 YFSETQ. CDR3 length equals 14 residues. The CDR3 loop reads CASSLRQGIGEQFF. CDR3 bases: TGCGCCAGCAGCTTGAGGCAGGGGATAGGTGAGCAGTTCTTC.

J is TRBJ2-3 and V is TRBV5-4, with TRBD2 identical over 8 bases. The CDR3 length is 17 residues. Trimming took 0 bases from V and 6 from J; bases not matched to a gene: 12. Germline CDR1 reads SGHNT; CDR2 reads YYREEE (reference sequence). CDR3 region: CASSLALSGGSGDTQYF. CDR3 in DNA: TGTGCCAGCAGCTTGGCCCTAAGCGGGGGAAGCGGGGATACGCAGTATTTT.

The V and J genes are TRBV7-7 and TRBJ1-1; 10 nucleotides match TRBD1. The CDR3 consists of 13 residues. Germline values: CDR1 SSHAT, CDR2 FNYEAQ (reference sequence). The CDR3 reads CATKGTGETEAFF. As DNA, the CDR3 is TGTGCTACCAAAGGGACAGGGGAGACTGAAGCTTTCTTT.

The table lists this clone with a few counts. The chain employs TRBV14 and TRBJ2-7; the match to TRBD1 covers 7 bases. The J segment lost 1 base and the V segment lost 2 bases, leaving 5 bases of the junction unmatched. The CDR3 loop spans 15 amino acids. The germline V gene encodes CDR1 SGHDN and CDR2 FVKESK. The CDR3 DNA reads TGTGCCAGCAGCCAATTACAGGGGCCGTCCTACGAGCAGTACTTC. Protein: CASSQLQGPSYEQYF.